The 29 T cell receptor beta chains below all came from one sample that was sequenced in a study of diagnostic markers for celiac disease. Following a re-call of the reads, TCRdb has one entry per CDR3 protein and lacks DNA. The table for this sample gives around 470 distinct CDR3 sequences. Sample: either unsorted cells or a sorted T cell fraction (not recorded which). These TCRs come from a human donor.

Frequency places this clonotype as large. The CDR3 protein is CAWRVDPYGYTF. The chain recombines TRBV30 with TRBJ1-2. The CDR3 loop spans 12 amino acids. The germline V gene has CDR1 GTSNPN and CDR2 SVGIG (reference sequence).

This clonotype is deemed medium-sized by its frequency. The chain uses TRBV7-2 and TRBJ1-5; TCRdb names TRBD1, which stays unverified in the absence of DNA. The CDR3 runs 15 residues. Per germline, CDR1 SGHTA and CDR2 FQGNSA. This CDR3 is CASSGEGAAGRPQHF.

This clonotype registers large (0.1 to 1%) by frequency. The chain combines TRBV27 with TRBJ1-2; TCRdb reports TRBD1, a call that lacks DNA to check it against. The germline V gene has CDR1 MNHEY and CDR2 SMNVEV (reference sequence). The CDR3 is 17 residues long. The CDR3 loop reads CASSFRRTAEGGYGYTF.

By frequency, this clonotype is large (0.1 to 1%). This rearrangement joins TRBV20-1 to TRBJ2-3. CDR3 size: 11 residues. Looked up from germline, CDR1 is DFQATT and CDR2 is SNEGSKA (reference sequence). The CDR3 sequence: CSVGGKGTQYF.

By frequency, this clonotype registers large. The chain joins TRBV10-3 to TRBJ2-2. The germline CDR1 and CDR2 sequences are ENHRY and SYGVKD. CDR3 length: 12 residues. CDR3 loop: CAISERSGELFF.

By frequency, this clonotype registers medium-sized (0.01 to 0.1%). The gene calls are TRBV7-9 and TRBJ2-7. This CDR3 has 15 amino acids. Germline CDR1 and CDR2: SEHNR and FQNEAQ (reference sequence). The CDR3 is CASSSDVQSSYEQYF.

Judged by frequency, this clonotype is large (0.1 to 1%). The J gene is TRBJ1-1, the V gene TRBV28. The CDR3 extends over 12 amino acids. Germline CDR1 is MDHEN and CDR2 is SYDVKM. The CDR3 spells CASSPLSTEAFF.

This clonotype is labeled medium-sized based on frequency. The chain combines TRBV20-1 with TRBJ2-5; TCRdb's D call of TRBD1 is untestable without DNA. This CDR3 is 14 amino acids long. Germline assignment: CDR1 DFQATT and CDR2 SNEGSKA (reference sequence). The CDR3 spells CSARQGASQETQYF.

This sequence joins TRBV18 and TRBJ2-7; TCRdb indicates TRBD1, and absent DNA this call remains unverified. Germline loops: CDR1 KGHSH, CDR2 LQKENI. The CDR3 totals 15 residues. CDR3 loop: CASSLGQARAYEQYF.

By frequency, this clonotype registers large. The genes are TRBV7-9 and TRBJ1-1; TCRdb reports TRBD1, a call that lacks DNA to check it against. The CDR3 totals 16 residues. Germline assignment: CDR1 SEHNR and CDR2 FQNEAQ (reference sequence). CDR3 protein: CASSPDPGTGTNEAFF.

This clonotype ranks as large (0.1 to 1%) in terms of frequency. The chain combines TRBV29-1 with TRBJ2-7; TCRdb designates TRBD1, a call that cannot be tested without DNA. Germline lookup yields CDR1 SQVTM and CDR2 ANQGSEA. The CDR3 is 16 amino acids. CDR3 sequence reads: CSVESSGTGASYEQYF.

Considering frequency, this clonotype is medium-sized. The V and J genes are TRBV12-3 or TRBV12-4 and TRBJ2-1; as DNA is missing, the TRBD1 call by TCRdb cannot be tested. The CDR3 runs to 14 residues. CDR3: CASRMGQGYNEQFF.

The V and J genes are TRBV29-1 and TRBJ1-2; TCRdb lists TRBD1, though no DNA is available to test this call. The germline V gene has CDR1 SQVTM and CDR2 ANQGSEA. This CDR3 is built from 16 residues. This chain's CDR3 is CSFKRTGTGGGYGYTF.

Considering frequency, this clonotype is medium-sized. The genes are TRBV18 and TRBJ2-3. Per the germline V gene, CDR1 is KGHSH and CDR2 is LQKENI. The CDR3 loop spans 13 amino acids. The CDR3 protein is CASSLTSTDTQYF. The full variable domain, its missing parts supplied by reference TRBV18 and TRBJ2-3, is NAGVMQNPRHLVRRRGQEARLRCSPMKGHSHVYWYRQLPEEGLKFMVYLQKENIIDESGMPKERFSAEFPKEGPSILRIQQVVRGDSAAYFCASSLTSTDTQYFGPGTRLTVL.

This clonotype is medium-sized by frequency. The rearrangement uses TRBV18 and TRBJ2-3; TCRdb's D call, TRBD1, is unchecked because there is no DNA. CDR1 and CDR2 (germline): KGHSH, LQKENI. The CDR3 contains 14 residues. The CDR3 loop is CASSPGQGTDTQYF.

This clonotype shows up as medium-sized by frequency. The CDR3 loop is CASSGGGMGQETQYF. The chain employs TRBV28 and TRBJ2-5; there is no DNA to check the TCRdb D call of TRBD1. CDR3 length: 15 amino acids. CDR1 is MDHEN and CDR2 is SYDVKM in the germline V gene.

This clonotype ranks as large (0.1 to 1%) in terms of frequency. The rearrangement joins TRBV13 to TRBJ1-1; TCRdb proposes TRBD1, but this gene call is untestable without DNA. CDR1 and CDR2 (germline): PRHDT, FYEKMQ (reference sequence). This CDR3 contains 14 residues. CDR3 sequence: CASSGTVLNTEAFF.

V is TRBV7-9 and J is TRBJ2-7; absent DNA, TCRdb's TRBD2 call cannot be checked. The CDR3 has 15 amino acids. Germline CDR1 SEHNR, CDR2 FQNEAQ (reference sequence). CDR3 protein: CASSLVLRGGYEQYF.

By frequency, this clonotype is medium-sized. This rearrangement joins TRBV27 to TRBJ2-3. Looked up from germline, CDR1 is MNHEY and CDR2 is SMNVEV (reference sequence). The CDR3 runs 15 residues. The CDR3 reads CASSLLDPSTDTQYF.

Measured by frequency, this clonotype is medium-sized (0.01 to 0.1%). The genes are TRBV5-1 and TRBJ2-6. This CDR3 region has 14 residues. Germline V gene sequence: CDR1 SGHRS, CDR2 YFSETQ. The CDR3 sequence: CASKNPSGANVLTF.

According to its frequency, this clonotype is medium-sized. The chain couples TRBV2 to TRBJ2-1; TCRdb selects TRBD1, and the lack of DNA leaves this call unchecked. Germline V lookup: CDR1 SNHLY, CDR2 FYNNEI. There are 14 residues in the CDR3. CDR3 protein: CASSGGPGVDEQFF. The whole variable domain, remainder taken from reference TRBV2 and TRBJ2-1, is EPEVTQTPSHQVTQMGQEVILRCVPISNHLYFYWYRQILGQKVEFLVSFYNNEISEKSEIFDDQFSVERPDGSNFTLKIRSTKLEDSAMYFCASSGGPGVDEQFFGPGTRLTVL.

This clonotype shows up as medium-sized (0.01 to 0.1%) by frequency. This sequence joins TRBV7-6 and TRBJ1-2. The germline CDR1 and CDR2 sequences are SGHVS and FNYEAQ. The CDR3 totals 12 residues. CDR3 protein: CASSFEGYGYTF.

By frequency, this clonotype is medium-sized. This chain uses TRBV7-7 with TRBJ2-1. Looked up from germline, CDR1 is SSHAT and CDR2 is FNYEAQ (reference sequence). This CDR3 has 15 amino acids. CDR3: CASSLSLSSYNEQFF.

This clonotype counts as large by frequency. The rearrangement links TRBV7-9 to TRBJ1-1; TCRdb's D call, TRBD1, is unchecked because there is no DNA. The CDR3 spans 16 residues. Germline V CDR1 and CDR2: SEHNR, FQNEAQ (reference sequence). The CDR3 region is CASSPPGFGTNTEAFF. Looking up the rest from reference TRBV7-9 and TRBJ1-1 gives the full variable domain: DTGVSQNPRHKITKRGQNVTFRCDPISEHNRLYWYRQTLGQGPEFLTYFQNEAQLEKSRLLSDRFSAERPKGSFSTLEIQRTEQGDSAMYLCASSPPGFGTNTEAFFGQGTRLTVV.

Its frequency marks this clonotype as large (0.1 to 1%). The chain joins TRBV28 to TRBJ1-5. This CDR3 spans 17 amino acids. Germline V gene data show CDR1 as MDHEN and CDR2 as SYDVKM. The CDR3 sequence: CASSLRTGGGSNQPQHF.

By frequency, this clonotype is medium-sized. The J gene is TRBJ2-1, the V gene TRBV6-1; TCRdb gives TRBD2 as the D gene, but with no DNA this cannot be confirmed. CDR3 length: 13 amino acids. CDR1 and CDR2 (germline): MNHNS, SASEGT. This chain's CDR3 is CAISLGLEYEQFF.

This clonotype is deemed medium-sized by its frequency. This chain joins TRBV30 and TRBJ2-7; the D call from TCRdb, TRBD1, cannot be confirmed without DNA. The CDR3 consists of 13 residues. Germline V lookup: CDR1 GTSNPN, CDR2 SVGIG (reference sequence). Here the CDR3 reads CAWSGGRAYEQYF.

The V call is TRBV19, the J call TRBJ1-1. Germline V lookup: CDR1 LNHDA, CDR2 SQIVND (reference sequence). The CDR3 length is 11 residues. The CDR3 sequence: CASSILDEAFF.

This clonotype is large by frequency. The chain combines TRBV12-3 or TRBV12-4 with TRBJ1-1; there is no DNA to check the TCRdb D call of TRBD1. The CDR3 loop spans 16 amino acids. The CDR3 reads CASSPWGQRTERESFF.